This TCR beta chain is from a study of T cell responses to AZD1222 COVID-19 vaccine. Using immunoSEQ multiplex PCR, the repertoire was profiled, and TCRdb retains in-frame clones only, with some absent. The table has approximately 18,000 clones, 60% to 85% seen once. Second-dose schedules of about 4 or about 12 weeks were combined. CDR3 length: 17 amino acids. Germline loops: CDR1 SGHVS, CDR2 FNYEAQ. Trimming stripped 1 base from V and 2 bases from J, with 15 bases between. A note on this clone: What it binds is unknown.

Study-wide results and limits: Among those given AZD1222, only 6 or 7 were seropositive at baseline.

The chain uses TRBV7-6 and TRBJ1-5; D is possibly TRBD1 (6 bases). The specimen was peripheral blood, collected 28 days after the second AZD1222 dose. This clonotype originated in an adult who received the AZD1222 COVID-19 vaccine. The CDR3 DNA follows: TGTGCCAGCAGCTTAGGTGGGGGGCCTCCCGGCAATCAGCCCCAGCATTTT. It translates to CASSLGGGPPGNQPQHF.